Listed here are 21 T cell receptor beta chains from one sample, sequenced in a study of blood T cells in healthy people across ages. A second PCR of 7 to 11 cycles used a sample-barcoded 5' primer and a J-beta primer mix. Each CDR3 protein gets one entry after TCRdb re-called the 5' RACE reads with MiXCR. The sample has more than 800,000 distinct CDR3 sequences, roughly 26% seen once. Sequenced material: blood. Receptors were obtained from a woman older than 75 in good health.

Details on this clonotype: This could be a read error, since a much larger clone is one nucleotide away. The V and J genes are TRBV7-2 and TRBJ2-1, with 12 bases that match TRBD2. This CDR3 has 16 residues. Per the germline V gene, CDR1 is SGHTA and CDR2 is FQGNSA. Here the CDR3 reads CAGSFLAGGSHNEQFF. CDR3 in DNA: TGTGCCGGCAGCTTCCTAGCGGGGGGGTCGCACAATGAGCAGTTCTTC.

This clonotype was detected once. This chain links TRBV29-1 with TRBJ1-1; TRBD1 matches 9 bases. Germline V gene sequence: CDR1 SQVTM, CDR2 ANQGSEA. This CDR3 contains 12 residues. CDR3 in amino acids: CGGQGWNTEAFF. CDR3 bases: TGCGGCGGACAGGGGTGGAACACTGAAGCTTTCTTT.

Turning to this clonotype: An end of the junction does not agree with germline; a read error may underlie this. The J gene is TRBJ1-6, the V gene TRBV11-2; D call uncertain. Germline CDR1 reads SGHAT; CDR2 reads FQNNGV. The CDR3 loop spans 17 amino acids. The chain's CDR3 is CASSLEGFSSYNSLLHF. CDR3 nucleotide sequence: TGTGCCAGCAGCTTAGAAGGGTTTAGCTCCTATAATTCACTCCTCCACTTT. The full variable domain, rest sourced from reference TRBV11-2 and TRBJ1-6, is EAGVAQSPRYKIIEKRQSVAFWCNPISGHATLYWYQQILGQGPKLLIQFQNNGVVDDSQLPKDRFSAERLKGVDSTLKIQPAKLEDSAVYLCASSLEGFSSYNSLLHFGNGTRLTVT.

Turning to this clonotype: One end of the junction is discordant with germline, which a read error may explain. The chain carries TRBV12-3 or TRBV12-4 and TRBJ2-3; possibly TRBD1 for D (6 bases). The CDR3 consists of 14 residues. In DNA form, the CDR3 reads TGTGCCACCTGCCTCCGACAGGACACAGATGCGCAGTATTTT. This translates into CATCLRQDTDAQYF.

The sample holds many counts of this clonotype. The chain combines TRBV20-1 with TRBJ2-6; no reliable D call. With 1 base removed from V and 2 bases from J, the gap between germline ends came to 15 bases. Germline lookup yields CDR1 DFQATT and CDR2 SNEGSKA (reference sequence). The CDR3 runs to 17 residues. The CDR3 DNA reads TGCAGTGCTAGAGCTCTAAAAGAGGACCCTGGGGCCAACGTCCTGACTTTC. This codes for CSARALKEDPGANVLTF.

This clonotype was found many times. The chain combines TRBV9 with TRBJ2-3; D remains unclear. V lost 0 bases and J 1 base, leaving 9 bases between the germline ends. Germline loops: CDR1 SGDLS, CDR2 YYNGEE. The CDR3 runs to 15 residues. Here the CDR3 reads CASSVVATRTDTQYF. The CDR3 coding sequence is TGTGCCAGCAGCGTAGTGGCAACACGCACAGATACGCAGTATTTT.

V usage is TRBV5-1 and J usage is TRBJ2-5; D may be TRBD2 (5 bases). V was shortened by 4 bases and J by 5 bases, with 15 bases between the two germline ends. The germline V gene has CDR1 SGHRS and CDR2 YFSETQ. The CDR3 consists of 14 residues. The CDR3 sequence is CASSPSGNGETQYF. The CDR3 nucleotides are TGCGCCAGCAGCCCGTCGGGGAATGGGGAGACCCAGTACTTC.

This clonotype was seen ten or more times. The chain uses TRBV12-3 or TRBV12-4 and TRBJ2-4; the D gene could be TRBD1 or TRBD2 (6 bases each). The CDR3 has 15 amino acids. Trimming stripped 4 bases from V and 1 base from J, with 11 bases between. Here the CDR3 reads CASSYWGAAKNIQYF. The CDR3 coding sequence is TGTGCCAGCAGTTACTGGGGGGCGGCCAAAAACATTCAGTACTTC.

The sample holds many counts of this clonotype. The rearrangement joins TRBV5-1 to TRBJ2-5; TRBD1 agrees at 9 bases. J lost 1 base, V lost 4 bases, and 5 bases had no gene match. Germline V gene lookup returns CDR1 SGHRS and CDR2 YFSETQ. The CDR3 runs to 15 residues. The CDR3 nucleotides read TGCGCCAGCAGCGTAGGGACAGGGCGCCAAGAGACCCAGTACTTC. Its translation is CASSVGTGRQETQYF.

This clonotype appeared many times. The rearrangement uses TRBV15 and TRBJ2-3; a possible D gene is TRBD1 (6 bases). From germline, CDR1 is LNHNV and CDR2 YYDKDF (reference sequence). The ends were cut back, 9 bases at V and 0 bases at J, with 10 bases in the middle. The CDR3 spans 13 residues. The DNA for the CDR3 is TGTGCCACAAGGACAGCTAGCACAGATACGCAGTATTTT. It is translated as CATRTASTDTQYF.

This clonotype was detected ten times or more. V usage is TRBV12-3 or TRBV12-4 and J usage is TRBJ2-5, with TRBD1 matching 7 bases. This CDR3 spans 15 amino acids. V trimming: 4 bases; J trimming: 2 bases; junction bases outside the gene matches: 7. This chain's CDR3 is CASSWFRQGQETQYF. DNA for the CDR3: TGTGCCAGCAGTTGGTTTCGACAGGGACAAGAGACCCAGTACTTC.

J is TRBJ1-1 and V is TRBV20-1; no clear D gene. This CDR3 spans 13 amino acids. Trimming pared 0 bases from V and 6 bases from J, leaving 11 bases between. Germline CDR1 and CDR2: DFQATT and SNEGSKA (reference sequence). CDR3 DNA sequence: TGCAGTGCTAGAGATTTAAACAGCCCTGAAGCTTTCTTT. Its protein product is CSARDLNSPEAFF.

A remark on this clonotype: One junction end disagrees with the germline gene, perhaps due to a read error. This chain connects TRBV7-2 to TRBJ2-1; 8 bases fit TRBD1. The germline CDR1 and CDR2 sequences are SGHTA and FQGNSA. The CDR3 covers 14 residues. CDR3 amino acids: CASSLGQGVSEQFF. CDR3 bases: TGTGCCAGTAGCTTAGGACAGGGAGTAAGTGAGCAGTTCTTC.

The chain carries TRBV7-2 and TRBJ2-1; D gene uncertain. CDR1 is SGHTA, CDR2 FQGNSA, per germline. The CDR3 extends over 15 amino acids. The V end lost 2 bases, the J end lost 1 base, and 9 bases lay between the germline ends. The CDR3 spells CASSLFFGSYNEQFF. DNA for the CDR3: TGTGCCAGCAGCTTATTCTTCGGATCCTACAATGAGCAGTTCTTC.

Ten or more counts support this clonotype. J is TRBJ1-2 and V is TRBV27; 9 bases match TRBD1. V was clipped by 5 bases and J by 4 bases; unmatched bases: 8. CDR1 and CDR2 from the germline V gene are MNHEY and SMNVEV (reference sequence). There are 15 residues in the CDR3. The CDR3 region is CASSPQGARTYGYTF. The CDR3 coding sequence is TGTGCCAGCAGTCCACAGGGGGCGAGGACCTATGGCTACACCTTC.

Many counts were recorded for this clonotype. This chain joins TRBV7-2 and TRBJ2-1; D gene uncertain. Trimming cost V 6 bases and J 6 bases, with 24 bases left between them. The CDR3 has 17 amino acids. The V gene's germline CDR1 is SGHTA and CDR2 FQGNSA. The CDR3 sequence: CASRKTGLAVYINEQFF. The CDR3 nucleotides read TGTGCCAGCAGAAAAACCGGATTAGCTGTGTACATCAATGAGCAGTTCTTC.

This clonotype was observed a handful of times. The chain carries TRBV7-2 and TRBJ2-2; D not resolved. Per germline, CDR1 SGHTA and CDR2 FQGNSA. The CDR3 has 14 amino acids. With 7 bases removed from V and 0 bases from J, the gap between germline ends came to 9 bases. CDR3 DNA: TGTGCCAGCACCCCCCGGTCGAACACCGGGGAGCTGTTTTTT. It yields the protein CASTPRSNTGELFF.

The chain carries TRBV19 and TRBJ2-4, with D hard to call. Trimming removed 3 bases from V and 3 bases from J, with 3 bases in between. This CDR3 region has 12 residues. CDR1 and CDR2 (germline): LNHDA, SQIVND (reference sequence). The CDR3: CASSIVKNIQYF. Written as DNA, the CDR3 is TGTGCCAGTAGTATCGTCAAAAACATTCAGTACTTC.

A note on this clonotype: This may be a read error: a much more frequent sequence differs by one nucleotide. V is TRBV4-1 and J is TRBJ2-5; perhaps TRBD2 as D (5 bases). The CDR3 sequence is 18 residues long. CDR1 is MGHRA, CDR2 YSYEKL, per germline. In DNA, the CDR3 is TGCGTCAGCAGCCGAACTGTAGCGACTCAGATGTACCAAGAGACCCAGTACTTC. The encoded protein is CVSSRTVATQMYQETQYF.

This chain connects TRBV7-9 to TRBJ1-6, with 8 bases identical to TRBD1. V lost 6 bases to trimming and J lost 7 bases; unmatched junction nucleotides: 5. CDR3 length equals 14 residues. Germline V gives CDR1 SEHNR, CDR2 FQNEAQ (reference sequence). The CDR3: CASSTGQANSPLHF. For the CDR3, the DNA is TGTGCCAGCAGTACGGGACAGGCCAATTCACCCCTCCACTTT.

This rearrangement joins TRBV7-9 to TRBJ1-4, with D possibly matching TRBD1 (6 bases). V was pared by 5 bases and J by 3 bases, with 10 bases between. CDR1 is SEHNR, CDR2 FQNEAQ, per germline (reference sequence). CDR3 size: 14 residues. The CDR3 here is CASSAAGANEKLFF. The DNA of the CDR3 is TGTGCCAGCAGCGCAGCAGGGGCTAATGAAAAACTGTTTTTT.